This section outlines one T cell receptor beta chain sequence together with its context. The data stem from a study of blood T cell repertoires in COVID-19. Background on the study: Acute and convalescent COVID-19 specimens originated in the United States, Italy and Spain. T cells, B-cell-depleted T cells, or PBMCs supplied cDNA or gDNA.

Study processing details: The authors estimated nucleated cell counts from reference gene primer amplification. The data were produced by immunoSEQ multiplex PCR, yet TCRdb's version contains in-frame clones alone and is incomplete. V and J calls plus clone size are reproduced from that table; the DNA served to infer D and trimming. The profile covers more than 300,000 clones, with roughly 89% appearing a single time and over 9% taken by the ten largest. Participants' own reports of clinical history determined their cohort assignment. The TCR sequence derives from a woman aged 25-40 years who had recovered from COVID-19. Sequencing used PBMCs or T cells enriched from blood (not recorded which).

The CDR3 sequence: CASFASGTGELFF. CDR3 bases: TGTGCCAGTTTCGCGTCGGGCACCGGGGAGCTGTTTTTT. V is TRBV12-3 or TRBV12-4 and J is TRBJ2-2; D not resolved. The CDR3 extends over 13 amino acids. V was shortened by 9 bases and J by 4 bases, with 12 bases between the two germline ends.